The clone carrying this TCR beta chain was recorded many times. Germline V gene sequence: CDR1 SGHNT, CDR2 YYREEE (reference sequence). This CDR3 region has 13 residues. Deletions cut 5 bases from V and 6 bases from J, with 14 bases between. This sample stems from a study of spatial heterogeneity in lung cancer. Study at large: TCR and UMI combinations that were unique each appeared, on average, more than ten times in raw reads.

TCRdb recomputed calls from the 5' RACE reads with MiXCR, one row per CDR3 protein. The table records about 36,000 distinct CDR3 sequences, 5.2% of them present only once. Time point denoted: sample taken at primary tumor resection. Whole RNA, isolated from tumor, nontumor lung or frozen PBMC, was sequenced without prior sorting. The sample was PBMCs, taken at surgery. This chain links TRBV5-4 with TRBJ1-2; TRBD1 is a possible D gene (5 bases). This clonotype was obtained from a female donor with early-stage non-small cell lung cancer. CDR3 DNA: TGTGCCAGCAGTCAGGGAGCCCAGGATGGCTACACCTTC. Its translation: CASSQGAQDGYTF.